These T cell receptor beta chains were read from a single sample in a study of Graves' ophthalmopathy and Graves' hyperthyroidism. Each CDR3 protein gets one entry after TCRdb re-called the multiplex PCR reads with MiXCR. The sample holds about 700,000 distinct CDR3 sequences, about 40% seen once. What was sequenced was peripheral blood. Receptors were obtained from an adult man with Graves' ophthalmopathy. CDR3s include the opening cysteine and the closing phenylalanine or tryptophan. The D gene is left open where the match is weak. Only some rows state a clone size, as once, few, many or a class for expanded clones.

>TRBJ1-2|NA|NA|TRBV9
TGTGCCAGCAGCTCCGGGACGGAGGGCTACACCTTC
CASSSGTEGYTF
>TRBJ2-7|NA|many|TRBV2
TGTGCCAGCGCGGACACACTCTACGAGCAGTACTTC
CASADTLYEQYF
>TRBJ2-7|TRBD2|few|TRBV11-3
TGTGCCAGCAGCCCCTTATTGGGCGGGAGCGTCTACGAGCAGTACTTC
CASSPLLGGSVYEQYF
>TRBJ1-6|TRBD1|many|TRBV13
TGTGCCAGCAGCAAAGACAGGGGTTTGTCACCCCTCCACTTT
CASSKDRGLSPLHF
>TRBJ2-2|TRBD2|few|TRBV5-4
TGTGCCAGCAGCCGGGGGGGCCAGGCAGGGCGGACCGGGGAGCTGTTTTTT
CASSRGGQAGRTGELFF
>TRBJ1-4|NA|few|TRBV3-1
TGTGCCAGCAGCCAAGGAATGGACGGGGAAAAACTGTTTTTT
CASSQGMDGEKLFF
>TRBJ2-7|NA|once|TRBV7-9
TGTGCCAGCAGTTTACCGGGACACGATGGCTACGAGCAGTACTTC
CASSLPGHDGYEQYF
>TRBJ1-2|NA|many|TRBV5-5
TGTGCCAGCAGCTCGACCGTGGGTGCAGCTAACTATGGCTACACCTTC
CASSSTVGAANYGYTF
>TRBJ2-7|TRBD1|many|TRBV10-3
TGTGCCATCAGTGTAGGGAGACAGGGGCCCTACGAGCAGTACTTC
CAISVGRQGPYEQYF
>TRBJ2-7|TRBD2|NA|TRBV5-1
TGCGCCAGCAGCTTTAGCGGGGGGGCCAACGAGCAGTACTTC
CASSFSGGANEQYF
>TRBJ2-7|TRBD2|few|TRBV11-2
TGTGCCAGCAGCTTAACTAGCGTAATGAGCTCCTACGAGCAGTACTTC
CASSLTSVMSSYEQYF
>TRBJ2-7|NA|few|TRBV20-1
TGCAGTGCTAGAGATCCGTCACAGCTTTCCTACGAGCAGTACTTC
CSARDPSQLSYEQYF
>TRBJ1-2|NA|NA|TRBV5-5
TGTGCCAGCAGCTTGTGGACACGAGCTAACTATGGCTACACCTTC
CASSLWTRANYGYTF
>TRBJ2-2|NA|few|TRBV7-8
TGTGCCAGCAGCCAAGTGTATCCCGAGAACACCGGGGAGCTGTTTTTT
CASSQVYPENTGELFF
>TRBJ2-7|NA|few|TRBV7-9
TGTGCCAGCGGCCTCCAAGCGGACCCTACCTACGAGCAGTACTTC
CASGLQADPTYEQYF
>TRBJ1-6|NA|NA|TRBV7-3
TGTGCCAGCAGCCAAGGGCAGGGGAGTAATTCACCCCTCCACTTT
CASSQGQGSNSPLHF
>TRBJ1-4|NA|NA|TRBV7-9
TGTGCCAGCAGCTTAGTAGGTTTAGGGTTAACTGAAAAACTGTTTTTT
CASSLVGLGLTEKLFF